This T cell receptor (beta chain) was identified during a study of OX40 agonist ivuxolimab in advanced cancers. Looking at the study overall: Subjects had a mean age of roughly 60 years, with a range of about 23 to 79; more than 70% were male. Partial responses were observed in three patients, of whom one had hepatocellular carcinoma and two had cutaneous melanoma. Study results and caveats: Compared with CD4+, CD8+ T cells on average had more expanded clones. Some nonresponders additionally presented with little normalized T-cell clonal expansion.

With respect to this clone: Antigen unknown.

Sequenced by immunoSEQ multiplex PCR; TCRdb stores in-frame clones only, minus some. Of 55,000 to 80,000 clones in the sample, roughly nine tenths were seen once. There are 15 residues in the CDR3. The germline V and J ends were trimmed by 8 bases and 10 bases, with 24 bases remaining between them. Looked up from germline, CDR1 is LNHDA and CDR2 is SQIVND (reference sequence). Specimen: CD4+ or CD8+ T cells sorted from blood, collected in a trial of the OX40 agonist ivuxolimab. The chain uses TRBV19 and TRBJ1-5; D is perhaps TRBD1 (5 bases). The sequence was collected from an adult with an advanced solid tumor such as melanoma, head and neck, liver or kidney cancer. The CDR3 bases are TGTGCCAGTTACCCCGGGACCGGCCGCTTTGAACCCCAGCATTTT. It encodes CASYPGTGRFEPQHF.